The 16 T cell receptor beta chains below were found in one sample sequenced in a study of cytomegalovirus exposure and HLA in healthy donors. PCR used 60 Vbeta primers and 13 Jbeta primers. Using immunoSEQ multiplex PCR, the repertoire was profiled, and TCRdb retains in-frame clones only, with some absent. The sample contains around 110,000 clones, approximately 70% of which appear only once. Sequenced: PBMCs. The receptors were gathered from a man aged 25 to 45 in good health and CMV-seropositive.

The CDR3 DNA sequence: TGCAGCACCGACAGGGCTAACTATGGCTACACCTTC. This translates into CSTDRANYGYTF. The J gene is TRBJ1-2, the V gene TRBV29-1, with 7 bases identical to TRBD1. The germline V gene encodes CDR1 SQVTM and CDR2 ANQGSEA. V gave up 8 bases and J gave up 0 bases; unmatched junction bases: 3. The CDR3 is made up of 12 amino acids.

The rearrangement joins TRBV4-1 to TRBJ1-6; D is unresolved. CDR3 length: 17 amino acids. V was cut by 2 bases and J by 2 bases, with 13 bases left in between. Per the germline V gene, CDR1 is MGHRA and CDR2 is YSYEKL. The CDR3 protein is CASSQSRRSPYNSPLHF. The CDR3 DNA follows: TGCGCCAGCAGCCAAAGTCGAAGGAGTCCCTATAATTCACCCCTCCACTTT.

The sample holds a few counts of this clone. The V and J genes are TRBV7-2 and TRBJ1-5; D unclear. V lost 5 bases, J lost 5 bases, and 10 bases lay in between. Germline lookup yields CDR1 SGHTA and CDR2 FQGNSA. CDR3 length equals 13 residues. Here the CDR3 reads CASSRDSDQPQHF. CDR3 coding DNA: TGTGCCAGCAGCCGCGACTCAGATCAGCCCCAGCATTTT. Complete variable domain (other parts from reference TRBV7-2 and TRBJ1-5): GAGVSQSPSNKVTEKGKDVELRCDPISGHTALYWYRQSLGQGLEFLIYFQGNSAPDKSGLPSDRFSAERTGGSVSTLTIQRTQQEDSAVYLCASSRDSDQPQHFGDGTRLSIL.

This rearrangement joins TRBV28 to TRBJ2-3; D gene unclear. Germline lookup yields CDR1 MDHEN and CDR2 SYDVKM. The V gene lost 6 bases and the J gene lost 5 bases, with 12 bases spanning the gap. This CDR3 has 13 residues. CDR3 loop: CASSDSRGDTQYF. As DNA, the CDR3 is TGTGCCAGCAGCGACTCGCGTGGAGATACGCAGTATTTT.

DNA of the CDR3: TGCGCCAGCAGCCAATTAACGGACACAATCTACAATGAGCAGTTCTTC. Translating it yields CASSQLTDTIYNEQFF. The chain employs TRBV4-1 and TRBJ2-1; tentatively, D is TRBD1 (5 bases). This CDR3 has 16 amino acids. The germline gives CDR1 MGHRA, CDR2 YSYEKL. Trimming cost V 2 bases and J 3 bases, with 14 bases left between them.

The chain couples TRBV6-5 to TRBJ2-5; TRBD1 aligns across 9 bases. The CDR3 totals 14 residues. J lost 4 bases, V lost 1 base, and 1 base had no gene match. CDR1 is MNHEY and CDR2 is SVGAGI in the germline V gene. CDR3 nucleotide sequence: TGTGCCAGCAGTTACTTGACAGGGGGAGAGACCCAGTACTTC. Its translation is CASSYLTGGETQYF.

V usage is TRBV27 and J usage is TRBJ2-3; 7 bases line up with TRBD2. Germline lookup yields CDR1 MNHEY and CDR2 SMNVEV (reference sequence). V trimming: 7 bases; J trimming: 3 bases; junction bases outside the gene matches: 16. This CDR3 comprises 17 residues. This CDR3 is CASISHMAGDRTDTQYF. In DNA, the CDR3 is TGTGCCAGCATTTCCCATATGGCGGGAGACAGAACAGATACGCAGTATTTT.

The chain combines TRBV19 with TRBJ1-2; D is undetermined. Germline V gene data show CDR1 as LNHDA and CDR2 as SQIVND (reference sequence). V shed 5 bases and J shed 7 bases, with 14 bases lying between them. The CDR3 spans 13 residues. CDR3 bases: TGTGCCAGTAGTCCCTTCAGCGGTACTGGCTACACCTTC. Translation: CASSPFSGTGYTF. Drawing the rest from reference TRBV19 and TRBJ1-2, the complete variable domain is DGGITQSPKYLFRKEGQNVTLSCEQNLNHDAMYWYRQDPGQGLRLIYYSQIVNDFQKGDIAEGYSVSREKKESFPLTVTSAQKNPTAFYLCASSPFSGTGYTFGSGTRLTVV.

The CDR3 DNA sequence: TGTGCCAGCAGCTTTGGCAGCGGACCCTACGAGCAGTACGTC. Its translation: CASSFGSGPYEQYV. The gene calls are TRBV11-2 and TRBJ2-7; tentative D call: TRBD2 (5 bases). The CDR3 runs to 14 residues. The V gene lost 3 bases and the J gene lost 2 bases, with 11 bases spanning the gap. CDR1 is SGHAT and CDR2 is FQNNGV in the germline V gene.

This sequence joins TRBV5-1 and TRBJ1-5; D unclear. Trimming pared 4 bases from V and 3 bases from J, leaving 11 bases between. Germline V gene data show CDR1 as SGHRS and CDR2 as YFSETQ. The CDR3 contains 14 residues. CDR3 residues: CASSPNGPNQPQHF. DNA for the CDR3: TGCGCCAGCAGCCCAAACGGTCCCAATCAGCCCCAGCATTTT.

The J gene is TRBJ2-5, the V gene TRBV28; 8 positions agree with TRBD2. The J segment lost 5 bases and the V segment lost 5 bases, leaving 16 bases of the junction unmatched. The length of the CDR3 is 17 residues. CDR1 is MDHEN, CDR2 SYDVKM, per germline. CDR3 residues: CASSLPLLGRVGETQYF. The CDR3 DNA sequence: TGTGCCAGCAGTCTCCCCCTTCTCGGGAGGGTTGGGGAGACCCAGTACTTC.

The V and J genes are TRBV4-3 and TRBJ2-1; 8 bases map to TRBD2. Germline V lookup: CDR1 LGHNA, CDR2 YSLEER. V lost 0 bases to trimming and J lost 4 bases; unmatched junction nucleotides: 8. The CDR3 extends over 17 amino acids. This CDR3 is CASSQDPGVAGYNEQFF. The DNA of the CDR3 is TGCGCCAGCAGCCAAGATCCAGGGGTAGCGGGATACAATGAGCAGTTCTTC.

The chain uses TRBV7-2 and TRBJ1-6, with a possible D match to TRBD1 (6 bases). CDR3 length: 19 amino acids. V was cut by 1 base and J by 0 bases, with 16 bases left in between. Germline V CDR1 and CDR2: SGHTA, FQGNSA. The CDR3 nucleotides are TGTGCCAGCAGCTTAGTAGGGGGGGCACGGAGCTCCTATAATTCACCCCTCCACTTT. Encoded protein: CASSLVGGARSSYNSPLHF. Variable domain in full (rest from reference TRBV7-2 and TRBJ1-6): GAGVSQSPSNKVTEKGKDVELRCDPISGHTALYWYRQSLGQGLEFLIYFQGNSAPDKSGLPSDRFSAERTGGSVSTLTIQRTQQEDSAVYLCASSLVGGARSSYNSPLHFGNGTRLTVT.

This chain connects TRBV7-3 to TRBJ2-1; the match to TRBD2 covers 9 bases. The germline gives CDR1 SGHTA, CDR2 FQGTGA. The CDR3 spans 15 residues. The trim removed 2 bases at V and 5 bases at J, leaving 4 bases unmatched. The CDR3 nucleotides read TGTGCCAGCAGCTTAGCGGGAGGGCTGAACAATGAGCAGTTCTTC. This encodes CASSLAGGLNNEQFF.

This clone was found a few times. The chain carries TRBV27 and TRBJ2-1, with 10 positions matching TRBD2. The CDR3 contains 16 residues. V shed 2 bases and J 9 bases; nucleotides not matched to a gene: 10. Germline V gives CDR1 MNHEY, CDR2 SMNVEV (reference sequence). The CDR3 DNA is TGTGCCAGCAGTTTAAAAGGGACTAGCGCTCTTAGTGAGCAGTTCTTC. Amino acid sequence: CASSLKGTSALSEQFF.

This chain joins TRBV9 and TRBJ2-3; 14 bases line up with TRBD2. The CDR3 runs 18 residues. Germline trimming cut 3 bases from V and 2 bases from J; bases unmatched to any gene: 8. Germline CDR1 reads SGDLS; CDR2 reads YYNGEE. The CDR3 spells CASSGGLAGASPTDTQYF. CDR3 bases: TGTGCCAGCAGCGGGGGACTAGCGGGGGCCTCCCCCACAGATACGCAGTATTTT.